Listed here are 28 T cell receptor beta chains from one sample, sequenced in a study of chemoradiotherapy in HPV16-positive cancers. Clones were read by immunoSEQ multiplex PCR, and TCRdb kept only the in-frame ones, dropping some. The table has over 3,500 clones, about 81% seen once. Specimen: tumor tissue, collected from a patient who underwent chemoradiotherapy. The receptors here all came from a human donor with HPV-associated anogenital cancer.

As for this clone: At one end, the junction sequence differs from germline, possibly due to a read error. This sequence joins TRBV13 and TRBJ2-3, with TRBD1 matching over 11 bases. Germline V lookup: CDR1 PRHDT, CDR2 FYEKMQ (reference sequence). This CDR3 spans 15 amino acids. CDR3 sequence (DNA): TGTGCCAGCAGCCTAGGGACAGGGGGTCGGGATACGCAGTATTTT. Translating it yields CASSLGTGGRDTQYF. The whole variable domain, remainder taken from reference TRBV13 and TRBJ2-3, is AAGVIQSPRHLIKEKRETATLKCYPIPRHDTVYWYQQGPGQDPQFLISFYEKMQSDKGSIPDRFSAQQFSDYHSELNMSSLELGDSALYFCASSLGTGGRDTQYFGPGTRLTVL.

V is TRBV6-6 and J is TRBJ1-4; TRBD1 agrees at 8 bases. The germline V gene has CDR1 MNHNY and CDR2 SVGAGI (reference sequence). Germline trimming cut 6 bases from V and 7 bases from J; bases unmatched to any gene: 10. The CDR3 is 15 residues long. CDR3 residues: CASRQGQGSVEKLFF. DNA for the CDR3: TGTGCCAGCAGACAAGGACAGGGAAGTGTTGAAAAACTGTTTTTT.

Note on this clone: Since no conserved phenylalanine or tryptophan closes the CDR3, a read error is the likely cause. The limits of the CDR3 on the DNA are not certain, so only TCRdb's listed CDR3 is given. The chain is built from TRBV7-2 and TRBJ1-2; the DNA was not compared with TRBD1, the D call given in the table. The CDR3 sequence runs 13 residues, both termini included. Looked up from germline, CDR1 is SGHTA and CDR2 is FQGNSA. The CDR3 loop is CASSLAPGQAPFS.

CDR3 DNA sequence: TGTGCCAGCAGCTTAGGTCCTAGCGGGGGGCAGGGCGAGCAGTACTTC. Protein product: CASSLGPSGGQGEQYF. The chain is built from TRBV11-3 and TRBJ2-7; 11 bases fit TRBD2. Losses at the gene ends were 1 base for V and 6 bases for J; bases not matched to a gene: 8. This CDR3 is 16 amino acids long. CDR1 and CDR2 (germline): SGHNT, YENEEA.

This clone has more than one count but fewer than ten. The chain combines TRBV19 with TRBJ1-1; D is unresolved. Trimming took 5 bases from V and 0 from J, leaving 7 bases between them. The CDR3 consists of 13 residues. Germline-derived CDR1 and CDR2 are LNHDA and SQIVND (reference sequence). Here the CDR3 reads CASSVGMNTEAFF. CDR3 bases: TGTGCCAGTAGTGTGGGTATGAACACTGAAGCTTTCTTT.

The chain couples TRBV7-2 to TRBJ2-1; D not certain. In germline, CDR1 is SGHTA, CDR2 FQGNSA. V lost 2 bases and J lost 3, with 17 bases in between. The CDR3 runs 17 residues. CDR3 in amino acids: CASSLRILGYGYNEQFF. DNA of the CDR3: TGTGCCAGCAGCTTAAGGATCCTCGGGTACGGCTACAATGAGCAGTTCTTC.

The chain joins TRBV6-5 to TRBJ2-2; no clear D gene. The germline V gene encodes CDR1 MNHEY and CDR2 SVGAGI. Trimming cost V 2 bases and J 2 bases, with 9 bases left between them. The CDR3 sequence is 15 residues long. Written as DNA, the CDR3 is TGTGCCAGCAGTTACGGGGTAACTAACACCGGGGAGCTGTTTTTT. Its translation: CASSYGVTNTGELFF.

This clone was observed a handful of times. V and J are TRBV6-5 and TRBJ1-6; tentatively, D is TRBD1 (5 bases). V gave up 5 bases and J gave up 6 bases, with 11 bases separating them. Looked up from germline, CDR1 is MNHEY and CDR2 is SVGAGI. This CDR3 spans 14 amino acids. The DNA for the CDR3 is TGTGCCAGCAGTGGTCGGCAGGGTAATTCACCCCTCCACTTT. It specifies CASSGRQGNSPLHF.

J is TRBJ2-1 and V is TRBV10-2; 9 bases line up with TRBD1. Germline CDR1 WSHSY, CDR2 SAAADI. This CDR3 has 15 residues. The V and J ends lost 3 bases and 5 bases, in that order; junction bases with no gene match: 5. The CDR3 protein is CASSEGNRGHNEQFF. The CDR3 nucleotides are TGCGCCAGCAGTGAAGGAAACAGGGGGCACAATGAGCAGTTCTTC.

The chain couples TRBV28 to TRBJ1-1, with D maybe TRBD1 (5 bases). Germline CDR1 is MDHEN and CDR2 is SYDVKM. CDR3 size: 15 residues. The V end lost 6 bases, the J end lost 1 base, and 15 bases lay between the germline ends. The CDR3 DNA sequence: TGTGCCAGCAGCTTGGTCCAGACAGCGAACACTGAAGCTTTCTTT. It specifies CASSLVQTANTEAFF.

Regarding this clone: At one boundary the junction diverges from the germline segment, which might be a read error. The J gene is TRBJ2-5, the V gene TRBV7-7, with 9 bases fitting TRBD1. The CDR3 loop spans 14 amino acids. Germline values: CDR1 SSHAT, CDR2 FNYEAQ (reference sequence). The CDR3 coding sequence is TGTGCTAGCAGCTCCACCGGGACAGGGGAGACCCAGTACTTC. Its protein product is CASSSTGTGETQYF.

The CDR3 nucleotides read TGTGCCAGCTCACCAGCGGGAGTCGTAGATACGCAGTATTTT. It is translated as CASSPAGVVDTQYF. The V gene is TRBV18, the J gene TRBJ2-3, with TRBD2 matching 7 bases. In germline, CDR1 is KGHSH, CDR2 LQKENI. The CDR3 loop spans 14 amino acids. V dropped 2 bases and J dropped 5; count of bases not matched to a gene: 4.

This clone was recorded once. The chain combines TRBV19 with TRBJ1-2; a possible D gene is TRBD1 (5 bases). The V end lost 3 bases, the J end lost 9 bases, and 20 bases lay between the germline ends. Germline assignment: CDR1 LNHDA and CDR2 SQIVND (reference sequence). This CDR3 contains 15 residues. Here the CDR3 DNA reads TGTGCCAGTAGTATGACTCCGGCAGGGAGTAGCAGCTACACCTTC. Amino acid sequence: CASSMTPAGSSSYTF.

This sequence joins TRBV4-1 and TRBJ2-1, with no clear D. The ends were cut back, 1 base at V and 9 bases at J, with 10 bases in the middle. This CDR3 is 13 amino acids long. Germline CDR1 and CDR2: MGHRA and YSYEKL. The CDR3: CASSQGGTGEQFF. In nucleotides, the CDR3 is TGCGCCAGCAGCCAAGGAGGTACGGGTGAGCAGTTCTTC.

The chain combines TRBV6-4 with TRBJ2-3; 7 bases are shared with TRBD2. The CDR3 consists of 14 residues. The V gene's germline CDR1 is MRHNA and CDR2 SNTAGT. Trimming removed 3 bases from V and 5 bases from J; junction bases left unmatched: 5. The DNA of the CDR3 is TGTGCCAGCAGTGAAAAGCCGGGAGGAGATACGCAGTATTTT. Its protein is CASSEKPGGDTQYF.

The genes are TRBV28 and TRBJ2-5; no firm D call. The assigned J gene may be wrong: the sequence end matches TRBJ2-7 better. In germline, CDR1 is MDHEN, CDR2 SYDVKM. This CDR3 is built from 13 residues. The CDR3 DNA reads as TGTGCCAGCAGTACTGGTAGCTCCTACGAGCAGTACTTC. Protein product: CASSTGSSYEQYF.

V and J are TRBV18 and TRBJ2-5; D tentatively fits TRBD1 or TRBD2 (6 bases each). V was clipped by 11 bases and J by 7 bases, with 17 bases between them. CDR1 KGHSH and CDR2 LQKENI come from the germline V gene. The CDR3 runs 12 residues. CDR3 loop: CAGQEGDGTQYF. The CDR3 nucleotides are TGTGCCGGCCAGGAGGGGGACGGGACCCAGTACTTC.

The chain links TRBV7-2 to TRBJ2-7, with TRBD1 matching over 8 bases. CDR1 SGHTA and CDR2 FQGNSA come from the germline V gene. The length of the CDR3 is 16 residues. V lost 5 bases and J lost 2; bases outside the gene matches: 11. CDR3 DNA sequence: TGTGCCAGCAGCCCTGGCAGGGGGCTACCTCCCTACGAGCAGTACTTC. Translating it yields CASSPGRGLPPYEQYF.

The V and J genes are TRBV11-2 and TRBJ1-2; possible D gene TRBD1, 5 bases. The CDR3 runs to 15 residues. V lost 1 base and J lost 11, with 20 bases in between. The germline gives CDR1 SGHAT, CDR2 FQNNGV. The CDR3 loop is CASSLVPGGAAFYTF. CDR3 DNA: TGTGCCAGCAGCTTAGTGCCGGGAGGGGCCGCATTTTACACCTTC.

In DNA form, the CDR3 reads TGTGCCTGGAGTGCGGCTACAGATACGCAGTATTTT. Protein: CAWSAATDTQYF. The V and J genes are TRBV30 and TRBJ2-3; D call uncertain. This CDR3 is built from 12 residues. V shed 1 base and J shed 3 bases, with 5 bases lying between them. CDR1 GTSNPN and CDR2 SVGIG come from the germline V gene (reference sequence). Based on the CDR3 plus reference TRBV30 and TRBJ2-3, the full variable domain is SQTIHQWPATLVQPVGSPLSLECTVEGTSNPNLYWYRQAAGRGLQLLFYSVGIGQISSEVPQNLSASRPQDRQFILSSKKLLLSDSGFYLCAWSAATDTQYFGPGTRLTVL.

The chain combines TRBV15 with TRBJ2-5; unclear D gene. CDR3 size: 21 residues. V was pared by 3 bases and J by 4 bases, with 33 bases between. Germline values: CDR1 LNHNV, CDR2 YYDKDF (reference sequence). The CDR3 loop reads CATSSPGRPSDGQEWVETQYF. In nucleotides, the CDR3 is TGTGCCACCAGCAGTCCCGGACGCCCGTCGGACGGCCAAGAATGGGTAGAGACCCAGTACTTC.

This chain connects TRBV7-2 to TRBJ1-3; D uncertain. This CDR3 has 14 residues. Deletions cut 2 bases from V and 3 bases from J, with 8 bases between. Germline V gives CDR1 SGHTA, CDR2 FQGNSA. CDR3 region: CASSLKGGGNTIYF. DNA of the CDR3: TGTGCCAGCAGCTTAAAGGGAGGTGGAAACACCATATATTTT.

This clone was recorded only once. The CDR3 is CASSSRGGSTDTQYF. CDR3 sequence (DNA): TGTGCCAGCAGCTCCCGGGGGGGAAGCACAGATACGCAGTATTTT. The rearrangement joins TRBV7-8 to TRBJ2-3; TRBD2 matches at 8 bases. This CDR3 is 15 amino acids long. In germline, CDR1 is SGHVS, CDR2 FQNEAQ. V gave up 4 bases and J gave up 0 bases; unmatched junction bases: 3.

The chain carries TRBV6-1 and TRBJ2-7; unclear D gene. V was cut by 2 bases and J by 5 bases, with 13 bases left in between. The CDR3 runs 14 residues. Per germline, CDR1 MNHNS and CDR2 SASEGT. The CDR3 region has the DNA TGTGCCAGCAGTGAAAAGCGAACGACCCACGAGCAGTACTTC. Its translation is CASSEKRTTHEQYF.

This clone was seen just once. The rearrangement joins TRBV7-8 to TRBJ1-1; 7 bases align to TRBD1. CDR3 size: 17 residues. Germline values: CDR1 SGHVS, CDR2 FQNEAQ. V lost 1 base to trimming and J lost 2 bases; unmatched junction nucleotides: 10. The CDR3 loop is CASSLVPLGQINTEAFF. The CDR3, as DNA: TGTGCCAGCAGCTTAGTACCCCTGGGACAGATCAACACTGAAGCTTTCTTT.

The rearrangement joins TRBV4-2 to TRBJ2-4, with TRBD1 matching 8 bases. Germline CDR1 is LGHNA and CDR2 is YNFKEQ. CDR3 length: 17 residues. V trimming: 1 base; J trimming: 1 base; junction bases outside the gene matches: 6. In nucleotides, the CDR3 is TGTGCCAGCAGCCAAGGAGGGACAGGTAACGCCAAAAACATTCAGTACTTC. It codes for CASSQGGTGNAKNIQYF.

This sequence joins TRBV19 and TRBJ2-3; D remains unclear. The CDR3 runs 15 residues. Per germline, CDR1 LNHDA and CDR2 SQIVND (reference sequence). Trimming stripped 3 bases from V and 2 bases from J, with 12 bases between. CDR3 amino acids: CASSIGSSYTDTQYF. As DNA, the CDR3 is TGTGCCAGTAGTATTGGTAGCTCATACACAGATACGCAGTATTTT.

This clone was detected only a few times. V is TRBV28 and J is TRBJ2-2, with D hard to call. This CDR3 contains 13 residues. Germline V lookup: CDR1 MDHEN, CDR2 SYDVKM. This chain's CDR3 is CDPGVTNTGELFF. The CDR3 region has the DNA TGTGATCCTGGGGTCACGAACACCGGGGAGCTGTTTTTT.